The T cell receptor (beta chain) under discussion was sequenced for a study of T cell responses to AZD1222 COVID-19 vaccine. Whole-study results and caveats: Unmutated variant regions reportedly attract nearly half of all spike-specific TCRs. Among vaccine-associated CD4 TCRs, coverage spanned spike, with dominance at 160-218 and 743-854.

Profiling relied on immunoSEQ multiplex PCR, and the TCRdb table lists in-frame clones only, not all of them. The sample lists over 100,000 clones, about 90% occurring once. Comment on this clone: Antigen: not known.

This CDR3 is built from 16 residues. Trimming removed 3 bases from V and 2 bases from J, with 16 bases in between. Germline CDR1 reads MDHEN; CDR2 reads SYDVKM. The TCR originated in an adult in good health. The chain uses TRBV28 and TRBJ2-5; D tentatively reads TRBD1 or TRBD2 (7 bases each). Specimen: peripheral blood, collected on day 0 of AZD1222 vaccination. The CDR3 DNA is TGTGCCAGCAGTTTGGGTGGGAGGGGGCGGCAAGAGACCCAGTACTTC. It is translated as CASSLGGRGRQETQYF. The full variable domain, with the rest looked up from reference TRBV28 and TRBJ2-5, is DVKVTQSSRYLVKRTGEKVFLECVQDMDHENMFWYRQDPGLGLRLIYFSYDVKMKEKGDIPEGYSVSREKKERFSLILESASTNQTSMYLCASSLGGRGRQETQYFGPGTRLLVL.